Following are 16 T cell receptor beta chains from one sample sequenced in a study of shared clonotypes between healthy human individuals. Assay: immunoSEQ multiplex PCR; the TCRdb copy retains only in-frame clones and omits some. The sample records more than 2,000,000 clones, just over 90% being singletons. Sequenced input: naive CD4+ T cells from PBMCs. As for subset: CD45RA+ positively selected. Source of these receptors: a man aged 18 to 29 in good health. Some clones in this sample may be carry-over from other donors' samples.

The chain joins TRBV5-5 to TRBJ1-2; D not certain. The V end was cut by 1 base, the J end by 0 bases, with 7 bases between. Germline CDR1 SGHKS, CDR2 YYEKEE (reference sequence). CDR3 length: 14 amino acids. CDR3 nucleotide sequence: TGTGCCAGCAGCTTGCGGGGAGCTAACTATGGCTACACCTTC. It encodes CASSLRGANYGYTF.

CDR3 in amino acids: CASMGTGGATSPASYEQYF. CDR3 nucleotides: TGCGCCAGCATGGGTACAGGGGGGGCTACTAGTCCCGCTTCCTACGAGCAGTACTTC. The V and J genes are TRBV10-2 and TRBJ2-7; TRBD1 might be the D (8 bases). V shed 7 bases and J shed 1 base, with 29 bases lying between them. CDR3 size: 19 residues. CDR1 and CDR2 from the germline V gene are WSHSY and SAAADI.

The chain carries TRBV27 and TRBJ1-2, with TRBD1 matching over 9 bases. Trimming cost V 6 bases and J 8 bases; bases outside gene matches: 10. Germline V gene lookup returns CDR1 MNHEY and CDR2 SMNVEV (reference sequence). CDR3 length equals 14 residues. CDR3 sequence reads: CASRRLQGAEGYTF. The CDR3 DNA sequence: TGTGCCAGCAGGAGATTACAGGGGGCGGAGGGCTACACCTTC.

The chain links TRBV6-1 to TRBJ2-6; D call uncertain. The V gene lost 9 bases and the J gene lost 2 bases, with 8 bases spanning the gap. The germline V gene has CDR1 MNHNS and CDR2 SASEGT. The CDR3 loop spans 13 amino acids. CDR3 residues: CASLGTGANVLTF. CDR3 coding DNA: TGTGCCAGTCTTGGGACTGGGGCCAACGTCCTGACTTTC.

This clone was recorded only once. This chain connects TRBV10-2 to TRBJ2-7, with D tentatively TRBD1 (6 bases). Germline CDR1 and CDR2: WSHSY and SAAADI. CDR3 length: 11 amino acids. V dropped 6 bases and J dropped 5 bases, with 8 bases sitting between them. DNA of the CDR3: TGCGCCAGCAGAACAGGGCACGAGCAGTACTTC. This encodes CASRTGHEQYF.

This clone showed up just once. The V and J genes are TRBV9 and TRBJ2-2; 14 bases are shared with TRBD2. The junction had 6 bases not matched to a gene; V was cut back by 0 bases and J by 5 bases. Looked up from germline, CDR1 is SGDLS and CDR2 is YYNGEE. The CDR3 length is 18 residues. Here the CDR3 DNA reads TGTGCCAGCAGCGTAGGTCTGACTAGCGGGAGGGCTACCGGGGAGCTGTTTTTT. This translates into CASSVGLTSGRATGELFF.

The chain links TRBV2 to TRBJ2-7, with D tentatively TRBD2 (6 bases). In germline, CDR1 is SNHLY, CDR2 FYNNEI. The V gene lost 6 bases and the J gene lost 2 bases, with 14 bases spanning the gap. The CDR3 has 14 amino acids. CDR3 nucleotides: TGTGCCAGCAGCCTTTCGCGGGGTACCTACGAGCAGTACTTC. This codes for CASSLSRGTYEQYF.

The chain carries TRBV4-3 and TRBJ2-5; TRBD1 agrees at 8 bases. This CDR3 region has 15 residues. Germline loops: CDR1 LGHNA, CDR2 YSLEER. J was trimmed by 5 bases and V by 3 bases; bases with no gene match: 8. CDR3 bases: TGCGCCAGCAGCCAGGACAGGGTGAGGAGGGAGACCCAGTACTTC. As protein: CASSQDRVRRETQYF.

This chain uses TRBV19 with TRBJ2-1; D possibly matches TRBD1 or TRBD2 (5 bases each). Per the germline V gene, CDR1 is LNHDA and CDR2 is SQIVND (reference sequence). V was clipped by 4 bases and J by 5 bases, with 18 bases between them. This CDR3 comprises 16 residues. CDR3 amino acids: CASSTHGTRSDNEQFF. In nucleotides, the CDR3 is TGTGCCAGTAGTACACACGGGACGCGTTCTGACAATGAGCAGTTCTTC. The whole variable domain, filled in from reference TRBV19 and TRBJ2-1, reads DGGITQSPKYLFRKEGQNVTLSCEQNLNHDAMYWYRQDPGQGLRLIYYSQIVNDFQKGDIAEGYSVSREKKESFPLTVTSAQKNPTAFYLCASSTHGTRSDNEQFFGPGTRLTVL.

This sequence joins TRBV11-1 and TRBJ1-1; D gene uncertain. Deletions cut 1 base from V and 0 bases from J, with 9 bases between. The germline gives CDR1 SGHAT, CDR2 FQDESV (reference sequence). The CDR3 covers 15 residues. CDR3 coding DNA: TGTGCCAGCAGCTTAGGGGTCCTTCTGAACACTGAAGCTTTCTTT. Residues: CASSLGVLLNTEAFF.

V is TRBV7-3 and J is TRBJ2-5; 8 nucleotides agree with TRBD1. The junction had 6 bases not matched to a gene; V was cut back by 5 bases and J by 1 base. CDR1 SGHTA and CDR2 FQGTGA come from the germline V gene. CDR3 length equals 15 residues. CDR3 sequence reads: CASSLGQGPQETQYF. In DNA, the CDR3 is TGTGCCAGCAGCCTTGGACAGGGCCCCCAAGAGACCCAGTACTTC.

The J gene is TRBJ2-5, the V gene TRBV7-3; 8 bases match TRBD2. Germline V CDR1 and CDR2: SGHTA, FQGTGA. The CDR3 length is 15 residues. With V trimmed by 4 bases and J by 5 bases, 9 bases remained unmatched. The CDR3 loop reads CASSSDGRAFETQYF. Here the CDR3 DNA reads TGTGCCAGCAGCTCGGACGGGAGGGCTTTTGAGACCCAGTACTTC.

This chain uses TRBV7-9 with TRBJ1-1; D not resolved. With 5 bases removed from V and 3 bases from J, the gap between germline ends came to 7 bases. The CDR3 consists of 12 residues. In germline, CDR1 is SEHNR, CDR2 FQNEAQ (reference sequence). The CDR3 region is CASSVTDTEAFF. For the CDR3, the DNA is TGTGCCAGCAGCGTGACGGACACTGAAGCTTTCTTT.

The CDR3 coding sequence is TGTGCCAGCACCCCCGGGGACCGAGGAGAGACCCAGTACTTC. Amino acid sequence: CASTPGDRGETQYF. The chain is built from TRBV5-6 and TRBJ2-5; possibly TRBD1 or TRBD2 for D (5 bases each). V shed 6 bases and J shed 4 bases, with 16 bases lying between them. This CDR3 comprises 14 residues. Germline CDR1 is SGHDT and CDR2 is YYEEEE.

The chain carries TRBV4-1 and TRBJ1-2; 7 nucleotides match TRBD1. This CDR3 has 14 residues. The V segment lost 2 bases and the J segment 9 bases; nucleotides outside the gene matches: 9. Looked up from germline, CDR1 is MGHRA and CDR2 is YSYEKL. The CDR3 DNA sequence: TGCGCCAGCAGCCAACCTTTCCGGGACAGACGCTACACCTTC. It yields the protein CASSQPFRDRRYTF.

The chain recombines TRBV11-2 with TRBJ2-4, with D uncertain. The germline V gene has CDR1 SGHAT and CDR2 FQNNGV. V was pared by 0 bases and J by 9 bases, with 12 bases between. The CDR3 is 14 residues long. The CDR3 DNA is TGTGCCAGCAGCTTAGAGGGCCCGGGTGTCATTCAGTACTTC. Protein sequence: CASSLEGPGVIQYF.